This T cell receptor (beta chain) appears in the sequencing data of a study of T cells in localized non-small cell lung cancer. Study-level findings and limits: Appearing in adjacent lung were a median roughly 57 of the top 100 tumor clones. Sequencing, confined to only one tumor region, leaves heterogeneity possible. Uninvolved neighboring lung showed the greatest T cell clonality, exceeding tumor. The study linked higher blood T cell density to longer overall survival.

TCRdb's table, derived via immunoSEQ multiplex PCR, lists solely in-frame clones and lacks some. The sample lists tens of thousands of clones, 80% to 95% occurring once. As regards this clone: Its antigen remains unidentified.

The CDR3 extends over 14 amino acids. With 1 base removed from V and 2 bases from J, the gap between germline ends came to 5 bases. Per the germline V gene, CDR1 is SGHTA and CDR2 is FQGNSA. Sequenced here: peripheral blood, sampled before any cancer treatment. This receptor was identified in a woman aged 40 to 75 with stage I lung adenocarcinoma. The J gene is TRBJ2-2, the V gene TRBV7-2; no definite D call. This chain's CDR3 is CASSLGLNTGELFF. CDR3 DNA sequence: TGTGCCAGCAGCTTAGGACTTAACACCGGGGAGCTGTTTTTT. Supplemented by reference TRBV7-2 and TRBJ2-2, the full variable domain reads GAGVSQSPSNKVTEKGKDVELRCDPISGHTALYWYRQSLGQGLEFLIYFQGNSAPDKSGLPSDRFSAERTGGSVSTLTIQRTQQEDSAVYLCASSLGLNTGELFFGEGSRLTVL.